This passage covers 3 T cell receptor beta chains from one sample sequenced in a study of blood T cell repertoires in COVID-19. Sequencing used immunoSEQ multiplex PCR; TCRdb keeps in-frame clones, though not all of them. Of 390,000 or so clones in the sample, roughly 90% are singletons; the top ten hold 1.4% to 1.5%. Sequences were obtained from peripheral blood. These receptors all come from a woman aged 25 to 39 with active or convalescent COVID-19.

The chain couples TRBV10-2 to TRBJ1-4, with 7 bases identical to TRBD1. CDR1 and CDR2 from the germline V gene are WSHSY and SAAADI. This CDR3 comprises 15 residues. V lost 6 bases, J lost 6 bases, and 10 bases stayed unmatched. This chain's CDR3 is CASRGFNRGDEKLFF. DNA of the CDR3: TGCGCCAGCAGAGGCTTTAACAGGGGTGATGAAAAACTGTTTTTT.

This sequence joins TRBV27 and TRBJ2-2; maybe TRBD1 (5 bases). The CDR3 has 14 amino acids. Germline CDR1 reads MNHEY; CDR2 reads SMNVEV (reference sequence). V dropped 6 bases and J dropped 0 bases, with 8 bases sitting between them. Here the CDR3 DNA reads TGTGCCAGCAGCTGGACATCGAACACCGGGGAGCTGTTTTTT. This gives the protein CASSWTSNTGELFF.

The V and J genes are TRBV6-5 and TRBJ2-7; a possible D gene is TRBD1 (6 bases). V lost 0 bases and J lost 4, with 16 bases in between. CDR1 and CDR2 from the germline V gene are MNHEY and SVGAGI. The length of the CDR3 is 16 residues. CDR3 DNA: TGTGCCAGCAGTTACTCCACTGGGGACAAAGGATACGAGCAGTACTTC. Its translation is CASSYSTGDKGYEQYF.